This entry lists 25 T cell receptor beta chains sequenced from one sample in a study of cytomegalovirus exposure and HLA in healthy donors. The assay was immunoSEQ multiplex PCR, and TCRdb's table has in-frame clones only and misses some. The profile shows 200,000 or so clones, around 84% of them singletons. Sequencing was performed on PBMCs. These receptors were taken from a man between 18 and 35 years old in good health and CMV-seropositive.

Only a few counts were recorded for this clone. J is TRBJ1-2 and V is TRBV6-5, with TRBD1 as a possible D gene (5 bases). Germline V gene lookup returns CDR1 MNHEY and CDR2 SVGAGI. The V and J ends lost 6 bases and 5 bases respectively, with 13 bases between them. The CDR3 covers 13 residues. CDR3 residues: CASSPDGGYGYTF. CDR3 DNA sequence: TGTGCCAGCAGCCCCGACGGGGGATATGGCTACACCTTC.

This chain connects TRBV7-2 to TRBJ2-3, with D possibly TRBD2 on 6 matching bases. Deletions cut 0 bases from V and 5 bases from J, with 18 bases between. Looked up from germline, CDR1 is SGHTA and CDR2 is FQGNSA. This CDR3 contains 17 residues. The CDR3 protein is CASSLALSLPGEDTQYF. The DNA of the CDR3 is TGTGCCAGCAGCTTAGCATTATCCCTCCCGGGGGAAGATACGCAGTATTTT.

The chain joins TRBV27 to TRBJ2-3, with 7 bases matching TRBD2. The V gene end was trimmed by 11 bases and the J gene end by 3 bases; junction bases not matched to a gene: 11. Germline loops: CDR1 MNHEY, CDR2 SMNVEV (reference sequence). The CDR3 contains 14 residues. The CDR3 DNA sequence: TGTGCCTGCGGGGGAATACTTTCGACAGATACGCAGTATTTT. Its translation: CACGGILSTDTQYF.

The chain combines TRBV5-1 with TRBJ2-2, with D maybe TRBD2 (6 bases). V dropped 4 bases and J dropped 5 bases, with 12 bases sitting between them. Germline V lookup: CDR1 SGHRS, CDR2 YFSETQ. The CDR3 has 14 amino acids. This chain's CDR3 is CASSRARDTGELFF. CDR3 nucleotides: TGCGCCAGCAGCAGGGCGCGGGATACCGGGGAGCTGTTTTTT.

The chain combines TRBV9 with TRBJ2-7, with a weak D call TRBD1 (6 bases). The CDR3 is 14 residues long. Trimming shortened V by 0 bases and J by 4 bases, and 11 bases separated the two germline ends. Germline V gives CDR1 SGDLS, CDR2 YYNGEE. CDR3 amino acids: CASSVATGSYEQYF. DNA of the CDR3: TGTGCCAGCAGCGTAGCTACAGGGAGTTACGAGCAGTACTTC.

The rearrangement joins TRBV29-1 to TRBJ1-4; tentative D call: TRBD1 (5 bases). This CDR3 is 13 amino acids long. CDR1 SQVTM and CDR2 ANQGSEA come from the germline V gene. Trimming took off 7 bases at V and 8 bases at J, with 17 bases between the two ends. CDR3 in amino acids: CSAEGQGGEKLFF. Written as DNA, the CDR3 is TGCAGCGCCGAGGGGCAGGGAGGGGAAAAACTGTTTTTT.

The rearrangement links TRBV6-4 to TRBJ2-3, with unresolved D. Germline lookup yields CDR1 MRHNA and CDR2 SNTAGT. The CDR3 extends over 15 amino acids. V shed 0 bases and J shed 0 bases, with 7 bases lying between them. The CDR3 nucleotides read TGTGCCAGCAGTGACTCGGCAGGAAGCACAGATACGCAGTATTTT. It encodes CASSDSAGSTDTQYF.

This clone showed up just once. This chain connects TRBV27 to TRBJ2-7, with D maybe TRBD2 (6 bases). CDR3 length: 17 residues. Germline assignment: CDR1 MNHEY and CDR2 SMNVEV (reference sequence). The V end lost 8 bases, the J end lost 3 bases, and 26 bases lay between the germline ends. The CDR3 DNA follows: TGTGCCAGCTCACGGGGACTTAATAGGGCTGAGGGCTACGAGCAGTACTTC. Its translation: CASSRGLNRAEGYEQYF.

The V gene is TRBV6-6, the J gene TRBJ2-2, with a possible D match to TRBD2 (6 bases). The germline gives CDR1 MNHNY, CDR2 SVGAGI (reference sequence). CDR3 length equals 14 residues. The V end lost 6 bases, the J end lost 7 bases, and 15 bases lay between the germline ends. CDR3 sequence (DNA): TGTGCCAGCAGCCGGACTAAGTCGGGCGGGGAGCTGTTTTTT. Translating gives CASSRTKSGGELFF.

The CDR3 nucleotides are TGCCCTGGCGGGCGTGAAGAGCAGTTCTTC. This translates into CPGGREEQFF. The gene calls are TRBV20-1 and TRBJ2-1, with D possibly TRBD2 on 5 matching bases. CDR3 length: 10 residues. CDR1 is DFQATT, CDR2 SNEGSKA, per germline (reference sequence).

V and J are TRBV4-1 and TRBJ2-7; TRBD1 matches at 7 bases. V shed 4 bases, J shed 5 bases, and the junction held 8 bases outside the gene matches. This CDR3 is 14 amino acids long. Germline assignment: CDR1 MGHRA and CDR2 YSYEKL. As DNA, the CDR3 is TGCGCCAGCAGCCCCTACAGGGGCCCCCACGAGCAGTACTTC. Protein: CASSPYRGPHEQYF.

As DNA, the CDR3 is TGTGCCAGCAGACCTACTAGCGGACCAGCCTACGAGCAGTACTTC. Translating gives CASRPTSGPAYEQYF. This chain connects TRBV7-2 to TRBJ2-7, with 8 bases matching TRBD2. With 6 bases clipped from V and 2 bases from J, the junction kept 9 bases outside the gene matches. This CDR3 contains 15 residues. CDR1 and CDR2 from the germline V gene are SGHTA and FQGNSA.

This clone has just a few counts. Lacking the conserved final phenylalanine or tryptophan, this CDR3 likely reflects a read error. The DNA is omitted, as the CDR3 cannot be located on it reliably, and the CDR3 follows TCRdb's listing. The chain couples TRBV6-5 to TRBJ1-1; whether TRBD1, the table's D call, matches the DNA was not checked. The germline CDR1 and CDR2 sequences are MNHEY and SVGAGI. The CDR3 contains 11 residues when both ends are counted. CDR3 region: CASSVTGVPLM.

The chain recombines TRBV15 with TRBJ1-2; D gene ambiguous. CDR1 and CDR2 from the germline V gene are LNHNV and YYDKDF (reference sequence). The CDR3 sequence is 13 residues long. Between the trimmed V and J ends, which lost 0 bases and 7 bases, there was a span of 9 bases. The DNA of the CDR3 is TGTGCCACCAGCAGAGATCCTCCCTTTGGCTACACCTTC. Translation: CATSRDPPFGYTF.

The rearrangement uses TRBV2 and TRBJ2-7; D is perhaps TRBD2 (6 bases). V shed 7 bases and J shed 5 bases, with 9 bases lying between them. The CDR3 is made up of 11 amino acids. Germline loops: CDR1 SNHLY, CDR2 FYNNEI. Here the CDR3 DNA reads TGTGCCAGCACCCCGGGGGACGAGCAGTACTTC. Protein sequence: CASTPGDEQYF.

This clone was recorded a few times. The CDR3 DNA reads as TGTGCCAGCAGCTTAGGGCCAGGGGCGAGTAGCTCCTACGAGCAGTACTTC. This translates into CASSLGPGASSSYEQYF. The chain employs TRBV7-2 and TRBJ2-7, with D possibly matching TRBD1 (6 bases). Trimming took 1 base from V and 0 from J, leaving 16 bases between them. The CDR3 consists of 17 residues. Germline V CDR1 and CDR2: SGHTA, FQGNSA.

The genes are TRBV7-2 and TRBJ1-2; D is ambiguous. Germline CDR1 SGHTA, CDR2 FQGNSA. Trimming left V 1 base short and J 4 bases short, with 4 bases between. The CDR3 totals 12 residues. CDR3 in amino acids: CASSLGGYGYTF. Here the CDR3 DNA reads TGTGCCAGCAGCTTAGGAGGCTATGGCTACACCTTC.

This clone was observed a single time. The rearrangement links TRBV7-2 to TRBJ2-1, with D possibly being TRBD1 (6 bases). V was pared by 5 bases and J by 4 bases, with 12 bases between. CDR1 is SGHTA, CDR2 FQGNSA, per germline. The CDR3 extends over 14 amino acids. The CDR3 spells CASSPGTFYNEQFF. CDR3 nucleotides: TGTGCCAGCAGCCCCGGGACATTTTACAATGAGCAGTTCTTC.

The rearrangement links TRBV28 to TRBJ1-5; D is ambiguous. The CDR3 contains 14 residues. Trimming took 4 bases from V and 12 from J, leaving 19 bases between them. The germline gives CDR1 MDHEN, CDR2 SYDVKM. The CDR3 reads CASSSAQVSFLQHF. CDR3 nucleotides: TGTGCCAGCAGTTCAGCCCAGGTATCTTTTCTCCAGCATTTT.

This clone was seen only a few times. The rearrangement links TRBV19 to TRBJ1-5; D is uncertain. The CDR3 loop spans 13 amino acids. V gave up 5 bases and J gave up 6 bases, with 11 bases separating them. The germline gives CDR1 LNHDA, CDR2 SQIVND (reference sequence). CDR3 DNA sequence: TGTGCCAGTAGTTTCGACGACATTCAGCCCCAGCATTTT. Translated, it gives CASSFDDIQPQHF.

J is TRBJ2-3 and V is TRBV5-5; 16 nucleotides match TRBD2. The CDR3 sequence is 16 residues long. The germline V gene has CDR1 SGHKS and CDR2 YYEKEE (reference sequence). Trimming removed 4 bases from V and 5 bases from J; junction bases left unmatched: 4. Here the CDR3 DNA reads TGTGCCAGCAGCAAGGGACTAGCGGGAGGGGGAGATACGCAGTATTTT. Protein product: CASSKGLAGGGDTQYF.

Ten or more counts support this clone. Other DNA sequences in this sample translate to the same CDR3. The J gene is TRBJ2-3, the V gene TRBV27; 8 bases line up with TRBD2. The CDR3 loop spans 16 amino acids. Germline CDR1 MNHEY, CDR2 SMNVEV (reference sequence). The junction had 5 bases not matched to a gene; V was cut back by 2 bases and J by 1 base. The CDR3 DNA sequence: TGTGCCAGCAGTTTACCGAGCGGGAGTGGCACAGATACGCAGTATTTT. Its protein is CASSLPSGSGTDTQYF.

The chain uses TRBV30 and TRBJ2-2, with D perhaps matching TRBD1 (7 bases). V was clipped by 1 base and J by 2 bases, with 11 bases between them. The germline CDR1 and CDR2 sequences are GTSNPN and SVGIG (reference sequence). This CDR3 region has 15 residues. The CDR3 region has the DNA TGTGCCTGGAGTGGCGGGACAGATAACACCGGGGAGCTGTTTTTT. Amino acids: CAWSGGTDNTGELFF.

The chain has TRBV7-2 and TRBJ2-1, with 8 nucleotides matching TRBD1. The CDR3 is made up of 14 amino acids. Germline V lookup: CDR1 SGHTA, CDR2 FQGNSA. V lost 3 bases and J lost 8; bases outside the gene matches: 6. In DNA form, the CDR3 reads TGTGCCAGCAGCTTGGACAGGGTGCTCGATGAGCAGTTCTTC. Residues: CASSLDRVLDEQFF.

The rearrangement joins TRBV28 to TRBJ1-2; 7 bases align to TRBD1. The CDR3 length is 13 residues. Germline trimming cut 11 bases from V and 5 bases from J; bases unmatched to any gene: 11. Germline V CDR1 and CDR2: MDHEN, SYDVKM. CDR3 region: CAVGGTANYGYTF. The CDR3 DNA reads TGTGCCGTTGGGGGGACAGCAAATTATGGCTACACCTTC.